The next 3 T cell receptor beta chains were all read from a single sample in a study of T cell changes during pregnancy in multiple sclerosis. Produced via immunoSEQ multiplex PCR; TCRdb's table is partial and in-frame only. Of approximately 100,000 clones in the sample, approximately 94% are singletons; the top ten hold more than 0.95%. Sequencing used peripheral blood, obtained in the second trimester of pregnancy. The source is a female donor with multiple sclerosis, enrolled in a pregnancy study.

CDR3 coding DNA: TGTGCCAGCAGTGTGCACAAAGGACTAGCGGATGAGCAGTTCTTC. It is translated as CASSVHKGLADEQFF. V usage is TRBV25-1 and J usage is TRBJ2-1; 10 bases are shared with TRBD2. The CDR3 covers 15 residues. The ends lost 4 bases at V and 8 bases at J; junction bases unmatched: 8. Looked up from germline, CDR1 is MGHDK and CDR2 is SYGVNS.

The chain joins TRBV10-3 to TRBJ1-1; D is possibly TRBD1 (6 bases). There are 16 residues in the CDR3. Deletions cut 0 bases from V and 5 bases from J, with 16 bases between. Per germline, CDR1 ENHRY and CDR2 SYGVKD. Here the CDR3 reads CAISESSGQGRTEAFF. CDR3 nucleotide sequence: TGTGCCATCAGTGAGTCCTCGGGGCAGGGGCGTACTGAAGCTTTCTTT.

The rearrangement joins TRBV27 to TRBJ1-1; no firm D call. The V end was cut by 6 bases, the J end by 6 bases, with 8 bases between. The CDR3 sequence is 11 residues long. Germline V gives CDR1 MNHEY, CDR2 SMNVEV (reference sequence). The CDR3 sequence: CASRLGAEAFF. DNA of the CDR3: TGTGCCAGCAGGCTCGGGGCTGAAGCTTTCTTT.